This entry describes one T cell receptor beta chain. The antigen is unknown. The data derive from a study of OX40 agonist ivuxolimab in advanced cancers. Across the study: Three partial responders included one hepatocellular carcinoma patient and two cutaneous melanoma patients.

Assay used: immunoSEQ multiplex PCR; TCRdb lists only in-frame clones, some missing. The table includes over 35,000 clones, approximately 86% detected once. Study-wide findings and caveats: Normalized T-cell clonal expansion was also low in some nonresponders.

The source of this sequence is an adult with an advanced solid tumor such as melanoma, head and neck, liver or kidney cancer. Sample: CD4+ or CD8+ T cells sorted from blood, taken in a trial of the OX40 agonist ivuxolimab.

The CDR3 reads CASSESGASYNEQFF. The CDR3 nucleotides are TGTGCCAGCAGCGAAAGCGGGGCCTCCTACAATGAGCAGTTCTTC. The chain employs TRBV9 and TRBJ2-1; 7 positions agree with TRBD2. J gave up 0 bases and V 3 bases, and 3 bases lay outside the gene matches. Germline assignment: CDR1 SGDLS and CDR2 YYNGEE. The CDR3 length is 15 residues.